Following are 24 T cell receptor beta chains from one sample sequenced in a study of PD-1 blockade in classical Hodgkin lymphoma. Time point denoted: cycle 4 day 1 (C4D1), after more than five weeks of nivolumab. Brentuximab vedotin exposure varied among the patients, all of whom had relapsed after autologous stem cell transplantation. TCRdb's table, derived via immunoSEQ multiplex PCR, lists solely in-frame clones and lacks some. This table holds 100,000 or so clones, roughly 87% found once. Specimen: peripheral blood mononuclear cells (PBMCs), collected before the fourth cycle of nivolumab. All receptors come from a human donor with classical Hodgkin lymphoma.

The chain links TRBV27 to TRBJ2-7; TRBD2 matches 13 bases. V was pared by 3 bases and J by 6 bases, with 5 bases of the junction left unmatched. Germline V lookup: CDR1 MNHEY, CDR2 SMNVEV (reference sequence). CDR3 length: 15 residues. CDR3 loop: CASSFGLAGVSEQYF. The DNA of the CDR3 is TGTGCCAGCAGTTTTGGACTAGCGGGAGTAAGCGAGCAGTACTTC.

This chain connects TRBV19 to TRBJ1-4; tentative D call: TRBD1 (5 bases). The CDR3 spans 13 residues. Per the germline V gene, CDR1 is LNHDA and CDR2 is SQIVND (reference sequence). The ends were cut back, 6 bases at V and 4 bases at J, with 9 bases in the middle. The CDR3 loop reads CASRTEHNEKLFF. The CDR3 coding sequence is TGTGCCAGTAGGACAGAGCATAATGAAAAACTGTTTTTT. Supplemented by reference TRBV19 and TRBJ1-4, the full variable domain reads DGGITQSPKYLFRKEGQNVTLSCEQNLNHDAMYWYRQDPGQGLRLIYYSQIVNDFQKGDIAEGYSVSREKKESFPLTVTSAQKNPTAFYLCASRTEHNEKLFFGSGTQLSVL.

This clone appeared once. The genes are TRBV11-2 and TRBJ2-7, with D hard to call. V shed 7 bases and J shed 2 bases, with 18 bases lying between them. This CDR3 comprises 15 residues. Germline-derived CDR1 and CDR2 are SGHAT and FQNNGV. In DNA form, the CDR3 reads TGTGCCAGCAACTATAGGCCCGGACGGACCTACGAGCAGTACTTC. Translated: CASNYRPGRTYEQYF.

This chain uses TRBV5-1 with TRBJ2-1, with unresolved D. The germline V and J ends were trimmed by 3 bases and 8 bases, with 12 bases remaining between them. Germline CDR1 SGHRS, CDR2 YFSETQ. This CDR3 is built from 13 residues. CDR3 DNA sequence: TGCGCCAGCAGCTCCGACCACTCAGATGAGCAGTTCTTC. This codes for CASSSDHSDEQFF. Together with reference TRBV5-1 and TRBJ2-1, the CDR3 gives the full variable domain: KAGVTQTPRYLIKTRGQQVTLSCSPISGHRSVSWYQQTPGQGLQFLFEYFSETQRNKGNFPGRFSGRQFSNSRSEMNVSTLELGDSALYLCASSSDHSDEQFFGPGTRLTVL.

The chain has TRBV6-1 and TRBJ2-5, with 13 nucleotides matching TRBD2. Trimming at V came to 4 bases and at J to 5 bases, leaving 4 bases not matched to a gene. CDR1 and CDR2 (germline): MNHNS, SASEGT. The CDR3 has 15 amino acids. In DNA, the CDR3 is TGTGCCAGCAGTGTCGGACTAGCGGGAGTGGAGACCCAGTACTTC. Protein sequence: CASSVGLAGVETQYF.

This chain uses TRBV5-4 with TRBJ2-4, with 7 nucleotides matching TRBD2. With V trimmed by 2 bases and J by 9 bases, 11 bases remained unmatched. CDR3 length: 15 amino acids. Germline CDR1 is SGHNT and CDR2 is YYREEE (reference sequence). The CDR3 loop reads CASSFPGEGPSIQYF. Here the CDR3 DNA reads TGTGCCAGCAGCTTTCCGGGGGAGGGCCCTAGCATTCAGTACTTC.

The chain couples TRBV7-2 to TRBJ2-3, with no clear D. The CDR3 loop spans 11 amino acids. The ends were cut back, 7 bases at V and 8 bases at J, with 10 bases in the middle. CDR1 and CDR2 (germline): SGHTA, FQGNSA. CDR3 sequence reads: CASTPSGTQYF. The CDR3 bases are TGTGCCAGCACCCCATCGGGTACGCAGTATTTT.

The chain combines TRBV7-2 with TRBJ2-4; TRBD1 matches 7 bases. The CDR3 spans 16 residues. Germline CDR1 reads SGHTA; CDR2 reads FQGNSA. Germline trimming cut 5 bases from V and 0 bases from J; bases unmatched to any gene: 7. This CDR3 is CASSATGTVAKNIQYF. The CDR3 DNA reads TGTGCCAGCAGCGCTACCGGGACAGTAGCCAAAAACATTCAGTACTTC.

CDR3 nucleotide sequence: TGTGCCAGCAGCCTCTCCCGGGGAAAGGAGGTCAAAAACATTCAGTACTTC. Protein product: CASSLSRGKEVKNIQYF. V and J are TRBV7-2 and TRBJ2-4; D perhaps matches TRBD2 (5 bases). V lost 5 bases and J 3 bases, leaving 20 bases between the germline ends. Germline V gene lookup returns CDR1 SGHTA and CDR2 FQGNSA. The CDR3 runs 17 residues. Full variable domain (rest looked up from reference TRBV7-2 and TRBJ2-4): GAGVSQSPSNKVTEKGKDVELRCDPISGHTALYWYRQSLGQGLEFLIYFQGNSAPDKSGLPSDRFSAERTGGSVSTLTIQRTQQEDSAVYLCASSLSRGKEVKNIQYFGAGTRLSVL.

CDR3 DNA: TGTGCCAGCAGTGTTTCGGCGGGAGAACCCGGGGAGCTGTTTTTT. Translated: CASSVSAGEPGELFF. The genes are TRBV6-1 and TRBJ2-2, with TRBD2 matching 7 bases. CDR1 is MNHNS and CDR2 is SASEGT in the germline V gene. V gave up 4 bases and J gave up 6 bases; unmatched junction bases: 8. The CDR3 has 15 residues.

CDR3 coding DNA: TGTGCCATTCGTCTCTCACTGCCGGACAACCCTTGGTCAGATACGCAGTATTTT. Translated, it gives CAIRLSLPDNPWSDTQYF. The chain joins TRBV10-3 to TRBJ2-3, with TRBD1 as a possible D gene (5 bases). This CDR3 has 18 amino acids. Germline-derived CDR1 and CDR2 are ENHRY and SYGVKD. The ends were cut back, 9 bases at V and 4 bases at J, with 29 bases in the middle.

The rearrangement links TRBV5-1 to TRBJ1-1; D unresolved. Germline loops: CDR1 SGHRS, CDR2 YFSETQ. V shed 0 bases and J shed 3 bases, with 9 bases lying between them. This CDR3 has 14 residues. The CDR3 spells CASSLAEVDTEAFF. DNA for the CDR3: TGCGCCAGCAGCTTGGCCGAGGTCGACACTGAAGCTTTCTTT.

The V gene is TRBV19, the J gene TRBJ2-3; TRBD2 agrees at 8 bases. Trimming at V came to 11 bases and at J to 2 bases, leaving 6 bases not matched to a gene. CDR1 is LNHDA, CDR2 SQIVND, per germline (reference sequence). The CDR3 contains 13 residues. The CDR3 DNA is TGTGCCTCGGCGGGGGGAACCACAGATACGCAGTATTTT. This sequence encodes CASAGGTTDTQYF.

The chain is built from TRBV18 and TRBJ1-2, with D hard to call. CDR1 and CDR2 from the germline V gene are KGHSH and LQKENI. The germline V and J ends were trimmed by 2 bases and 12 bases, with 10 bases remaining between them. There are 11 residues in the CDR3. This CDR3 is CASSPGKAHTF. CDR3 sequence (DNA): TGTGCCAGCTCACCAGGCAAGGCCCACACCTTC.

The rearrangement links TRBV19 to TRBJ1-1; tentatively, D is TRBD1 (5 bases). Looked up from germline, CDR1 is LNHDA and CDR2 is SQIVND (reference sequence). V shed 6 bases and J shed 0 bases, with 17 bases lying between them. The CDR3 is 16 amino acids. CDR3: CASRGVGRAMNTEAFF. CDR3 nucleotides: TGTGCCAGTAGAGGGGTGGGGAGGGCGATGAACACTGAAGCTTTCTTT.

About this clone: The junction does not match germline at one end; this may be a read error. J is TRBJ2-2 and V is TRBV13; D remains unclear. Germline V gene data show CDR1 as PRHDT and CDR2 as FYEKMQ (reference sequence). The length of the CDR3 is 13 residues. The CDR3 DNA follows: TGTGCCAGCAGCTTAGGGAACCCCGGGGAGCTGTTTTTT. Residues: CASSLGNPGELFF.

The chain couples TRBV6-5 to TRBJ1-1; D unresolved. V shed 0 bases and J shed 4 bases, with 9 bases lying between them. This CDR3 has 14 residues. Germline-derived CDR1 and CDR2 are MNHEY and SVGAGI. In nucleotides, the CDR3 is TGTGCCAGCAGTTACTCGATTGTCGGCACTGAAGCTTTCTTT. This gives the protein CASSYSIVGTEAFF.

The chain recombines TRBV5-1 with TRBJ2-2, with D possibly TRBD1 on 5 matching bases. V was trimmed by 2 bases and J by 3 bases, leaving 5 bases between them. Germline V gene data show CDR1 as SGHRS and CDR2 as YFSETQ. The CDR3 has 13 amino acids. CDR3 sequence reads: CASSFRDTGELFF. The DNA for the CDR3 is TGCGCCAGCAGCTTCAGGGACACCGGGGAGCTGTTTTTT.

The V call is TRBV11-2, the J call TRBJ1-1; no firm D call. From germline, CDR1 is SGHAT and CDR2 FQNNGV. The germline V and J ends were trimmed by 4 bases and 0 bases, with 6 bases remaining between them. The CDR3 loop spans 13 amino acids. DNA for the CDR3: TGTGCCAGCAGCTCCGACCTGAACACTGAAGCTTTCTTT. Its protein product is CASSSDLNTEAFF.

This chain connects TRBV5-1 to TRBJ1-2, with TRBD1 matching 9 bases. The trim removed 3 bases at V and 2 bases at J, leaving 5 bases unmatched. This CDR3 contains 15 residues. Germline-derived CDR1 and CDR2 are SGHRS and YFSETQ. CDR3 in DNA: TGCGCCAGCAGCTGGGGGACAGGGAGGAACTATGGCTACACCTTC. This encodes CASSWGTGRNYGYTF.

The chain has TRBV4-1 and TRBJ2-3; 14 bases map to TRBD2. V shed 3 bases and J 5 bases; nucleotides not matched to a gene: 4. CDR3 length: 16 residues. Looked up from germline, CDR1 is MGHRA and CDR2 is YSYEKL. The CDR3: CASSQEGLAGGDTQYF. The CDR3 region has the DNA TGCGCCAGCAGCCAGGAAGGACTAGCGGGAGGAGATACGCAGTATTTT.

J is TRBJ1-1 and V is TRBV9; tentative D call: TRBD1 (6 bases). Germline V gene lookup returns CDR1 SGDLS and CDR2 YYNGEE. Trimming shortened V by 2 bases and J by 0 bases, and 14 bases separated the two germline ends. The CDR3 has 16 residues. DNA of the CDR3: TGTGCCAGCAGCGTGGGGTGGACAGCTTTGAACACTGAAGCTTTCTTT. Its translation is CASSVGWTALNTEAFF.

Only one count was recorded for this clone. The chain recombines TRBV7-9 with TRBJ2-1, with D uncertain. The V gene's germline CDR1 is SEHNR and CDR2 FQNEAQ (reference sequence). The CDR3 spans 13 residues. V was cut by 0 bases and J by 7 bases, with 7 bases left in between. Written as DNA, the CDR3 is TGTGCCAGCAGCTTAGCGGCTACGAATGAGCAGTTCTTC. Translated, it gives CASSLAATNEQFF. The full variable domain, rest sourced from reference TRBV7-9 and TRBJ2-1, is DTGVSQNPRHKITKRGQNVTFRCDPISEHNRLYWYRQTLGQGPEFLTYFQNEAQLEKSRLLSDRFSAERPKGSFSTLEIQRTEQGDSAMYLCASSLAATNEQFFGPGTRLTVL.

This chain uses TRBV28 with TRBJ2-2; TRBD1 agrees at 7 bases. The germline CDR1 and CDR2 sequences are MDHEN and SYDVKM. The CDR3 has 15 amino acids. Trimming cost V 6 bases and J 0 bases; bases outside gene matches: 4. CDR3 DNA: TGTGCCAGCAGATCCGGGACAGCGAACACCGGGGAGCTGTTTTTT. Translation gives CASRSGTANTGELFF. Based on the CDR3 plus reference TRBV28 and TRBJ2-2, the full variable domain is DVKVTQSSRYLVKRTGEKVFLECVQDMDHENMFWYRQDPGLGLRLIYFSYDVKMKEKGDIPEGYSVSREKKERFSLILESASTNQTSMYLCASRSGTANTGELFFGEGSRLTVL.